Below are 29 T cell receptor beta chains sequenced from a single sample in a study of metastatic and nonmetastatic thyroid tumors. TCRdb re-called the PCR reads through MiXCR. The repertoire includes under 30,000 clones, 3.5% to 5% of them detected once, and around 23% sits in the top ten. The entire patient cohort was treatment-naive prior to thyroid surgery. The material sequenced was blood. The receptors here all came from a female donor with papillary thyroid cancer or a benign thyroid nodule (not recorded which). Some clones in this sample may be carry-over from other donors' samples.

The V call is TRBV7-9, the J call TRBJ1-1, with no clear D. V lost 7 bases and J lost 0, with 15 bases in between. Germline V CDR1 and CDR2: SEHNR, FQNEAQ (reference sequence). This CDR3 region has 15 residues. CDR3 in amino acids: CASNLGRSMNTEAFF. Here the CDR3 DNA reads TGTGCCAGCAACTTGGGGAGGAGCATGAACACTGAAGCTTTCTTT.

This clone was detected ten times or more. The rearrangement joins TRBV30 to TRBJ2-6, with unresolved D. Germline loops: CDR1 GTSNPN, CDR2 SVGIG (reference sequence). Trimming pared 8 bases from V and 4 bases from J, leaving 15 bases between. This CDR3 has 14 amino acids. For the CDR3, the DNA is TGTGCCCTACCCCCAGGACCCGGGGCCAACGTCCTGACTTTC. Its protein product is CALPPGPGANVLTF.

This clone was detected many times. The chain joins TRBV2 to TRBJ2-2; 7 bases match TRBD1. Losses at the gene ends were 6 bases for V and 6 bases for J; bases not matched to a gene: 10. There are 15 residues in the CDR3. The germline V gene has CDR1 SNHLY and CDR2 FYNNEI. The DNA of the CDR3 is TGTGCCAGCAGCCAACTACAGGGGTTGGCCGGGGAGCTGTTTTTT. Residues: CASSQLQGLAGELFF.

The CDR3 region has the DNA TGTGCCAGCAAAGCCTGGACAGAAGAGACCGGGGAGCTGTTTTTT. This gives the protein CASKAWTEETGELFF. V is TRBV6-2 or TRBV6-3 and J is TRBJ2-2; D may be TRBD1 (6 bases). The CDR3 extends over 15 amino acids. The germline V gene encodes CDR1 MNHEY and CDR2 SVGEGT. V was clipped by 7 bases and J by 5 bases, with 17 bases between them.

This clone was seen many times. This chain links TRBV13 with TRBJ2-1; 8 bases match TRBD2. Per the germline V gene, CDR1 is PRHDT and CDR2 is FYEKMQ (reference sequence). This CDR3 has 15 residues. V lost 1 base to trimming and J lost 6 bases; unmatched junction nucleotides: 5. The chain's CDR3 is CASSLVGLGGNEQFF. The DNA of the CDR3 is TGTGCCAGCAGCTTAGTGGGACTAGGTGGCAATGAGCAGTTCTTC.

This clone was seen a few times. J is TRBJ2-3 and V is TRBV12-3 or TRBV12-4; possibly TRBD1 or TRBD2 for D (5 bases each). CDR3 length equals 16 residues. Trimming removed 6 bases at V and 2 bases at J, with 18 bases between. Here the CDR3 DNA reads TGTGCCAGCAGCCCTGGGACGGGGAAGTACACAGATACGCAGTATTTT. Its protein is CASSPGTGKYTDTQYF.

Within the sample, this clone is large. The chain joins TRBV6-2 or TRBV6-3 to TRBJ2-1; D ambiguous. V lost 2 bases to trimming and J lost 9 bases, with 8 bases between them. This CDR3 comprises 12 residues. Germline lookup yields CDR1 MNHEY and CDR2 SVGEGT. The CDR3 region is CASSYLPREQFF. CDR3 DNA: TGTGCCAGCAGTTACCTACCCCGTGAGCAGTTCTTC.

This clone was detected only a few times. The same CDR3 arises from other DNA sequences in this sample as well. The chain recombines TRBV12-3 or TRBV12-4 with TRBJ1-3; D is perhaps TRBD1 (5 bases). The length of the CDR3 is 15 residues. V was shortened by 6 bases and J by 1 base, with 13 bases between the two germline ends. Written as DNA, the CDR3 is TGTGCCAGCAGCCCCCGGTCAGGGTCTGGAAACACCATATATTTT. The encoded protein is CASSPRSGSGNTIYF.

This clone appeared many times. The genes are TRBV4-2 and TRBJ2-5; D is perhaps TRBD2 (7 bases). Trimming shortened V by 0 bases and J by 0 bases, and 17 bases separated the two germline ends. Germline CDR1 LGHNA, CDR2 YNFKEQ. The CDR3 has 18 residues. DNA of the CDR3: TGTGCCAGCAGCCAAGATAGGGGGGGCAGCGGGTACCAAGAGACCCAGTACTTC. Translated, it gives CASSQDRGGSGYQETQYF.

This clone was seen at least ten times. The sample carries other DNA sequences with the same CDR3. J is TRBJ2-3 and V is TRBV4-1; no clear D. Germline V gene sequence: CDR1 MGHRA, CDR2 YSYEKL. The ends were cut back, 1 base at V and 4 bases at J, with 24 bases in the middle. The length of the CDR3 is 19 residues. CDR3 nucleotides: TGCGCCAGCAGCCAAGCAGGTCGTGGGTCGGCCCCGGACCCAGATACGCAGTATTTT. Protein: CASSQAGRGSAPDPDTQYF.

On this clone: A clone one base away is much larger, so this may be a read error. This sample also contains other DNA sequences that code for the same CDR3. The V call is TRBV28, the J call TRBJ2-7, with D possibly matching TRBD1 (6 bases). The V gene's germline CDR1 is MDHEN and CDR2 SYDVKM. Trimming took off 1 base at V and 7 bases at J, with 23 bases between the two ends. The CDR3 contains 17 residues. The chain's CDR3 is CASSLSGLHRDRWEQYF. CDR3 nucleotides: TGTGCCAGCAGTTTATCTGGGTTGCACAGGGATCGGTGGGAGCAGTACTTC.

This clone is labeled medium-sized (0.01 to 0.1%). The J gene is TRBJ1-2, the V gene TRBV6-1, with D perhaps TRBD1 (6 bases). The CDR3 loop spans 13 amino acids. CDR1 is MNHNS, CDR2 SASEGT, per germline. V was cut by 8 bases and J by 4 bases, with 14 bases left in between. The CDR3 region is CASRWGGGYGYTF. The CDR3 bases are TGTGCCAGCCGATGGGGGGGCGGCTATGGCTACACCTTC.

This clone has only a few counts. This chain joins TRBV27 and TRBJ1-4; D might be TRBD1 (6 bases). CDR3 length: 16 residues. V lost 0 bases to trimming and J lost 6 bases, with 14 bases between them. The germline V gene encodes CDR1 MNHEY and CDR2 SMNVEV (reference sequence). CDR3 protein: CASSLSKGTFYEKLFF. The CDR3 nucleotides are TGTGCCAGCAGTTTATCGAAGGGGACATTTTATGAAAAACTGTTTTTT.

This clone came up many times. This rearrangement joins TRBV5-1 to TRBJ2-2, with 13 nucleotides matching TRBD2. The V and J ends lost 1 base and 5 bases, in that order; junction bases with no gene match: 5. The CDR3 runs 17 residues. Germline assignment: CDR1 SGHRS and CDR2 YFSETQ. The CDR3 loop reads CASSLRLAGGGTGELFF. CDR3 nucleotide sequence: TGCGCCAGCAGCTTGAGACTAGCGGGAGGAGGTACCGGGGAGCTGTTTTTT.

Worth noting for this clone: This may be a read error: a much more frequent sequence differs by one nucleotide. The chain combines TRBV11-1 with TRBJ1-5; D may be TRBD1 (5 bases). The CDR3 is 14 amino acids. The germline gives CDR1 SGHAT, CDR2 FQDESV (reference sequence). Here the CDR3 DNA reads TGTTCCAGCAGCTTAAGGGGTCGCGATCAGCCCCAGCATTTT. Protein: CSSSLRGRDQPQHF.

On this clone: A single base separates this from a much larger clone, so it may be a read error. Other DNA sequences from this sample encode an identical CDR3 as well. V and J are TRBV16 and TRBJ2-5, with 7 bases identical to TRBD2. This CDR3 has 13 amino acids. CDR1 KGHSY and CDR2 FQNENV come from the germline V gene. CDR3 coding DNA: TGTGCCAGCACGGCGGGAGTCCAAGAGACCCAGTACTTT. Protein sequence: CASTAGVQETQYF.

As to this clone: One end of the junction varies from germline; a read error may be responsible. Other DNA variants within this sample encode the same CDR3. The chain couples TRBV6-5 to TRBJ2-7; 8 positions agree with TRBD1. The V gene's germline CDR1 is MNHEY and CDR2 SVGAGI. This CDR3 region has 15 residues. CDR3 DNA sequence: TGTGCCAGCAGTTACTTGGGACAGGAAAGCTACGAGCAATACTTC. It specifies CASSYLGQESYEQYF.

There are many counts of this clone. V and J are TRBV4-1 and TRBJ1-6; D gene unclear. The CDR3 is made up of 14 amino acids. Germline V gene lookup returns CDR1 MGHRA and CDR2 YSYEKL. The V end was cut by 1 base, the J end by 6 bases, with 7 bases between. Here the CDR3 reads CASSQAQTNSPLHF. In nucleotides, the CDR3 is TGCGCCAGCAGCCAAGCACAGACTAATTCACCCCTCCACTTT.

This clone was seen a handful of times. The CDR3 loop is CASRKDTGGGTPLHF. CDR3 nucleotide sequence: TGTGCCAGCAGAAAAGATACAGGGGGCGGGACGCCCCTCCACTTT. V is TRBV2 and J is TRBJ1-6, with 9 bases fitting TRBD1. Unmatched junction bases numbered 13, after V lost 6 bases and J lost 13 bases. Per germline, CDR1 SNHLY and CDR2 FYNNEI. The CDR3 has 15 amino acids.

In this sample, this clone turned up many times. This chain joins TRBV4-2 and TRBJ2-3, with 7 bases matching TRBD2. Germline V gene sequence: CDR1 LGHNA, CDR2 YNFKEQ. V dropped 0 bases and J dropped 10; count of bases not matched to a gene: 13. CDR3 length: 16 amino acids. CDR3 nucleotides: TGTGCCAGCAGCCAAGAAGATGGCGGGAGCCCTCGGGCGCAGTATTTT. Residues: CASSQEDGGSPRAQYF.

There are many counts of this clone. Its ends do not fully match the called genes, so a read error is possible. V gene TRBV6-2 or TRBV6-3 combines with J gene TRBJ2-5; 7 bases agree with TRBD2. Germline V gene lookup returns CDR1 MNHEY and CDR2 SVGEGT. This CDR3 comprises 17 residues. The CDR3 sequence: CASSYDPGGWREEIQYF. The CDR3 DNA follows: TGTGCCAGCAGTTACGATCCGGGGGGTTGGCGTGAAGAGATCCAGTACTTC.

This clone has a count of ten or more. The J gene is TRBJ2-3, the V gene TRBV11-3, with TRBD2 identical over 8 bases. Germline CDR1 and CDR2: SGHNT and YENEEA. The CDR3 length is 13 residues. The ends lost 2 bases at V and 11 bases at J; junction bases unmatched: 6. DNA of the CDR3: TGTGCCAGCAGCTTAAAGGGGACTAGTAGGCAGTATTTT. It is translated as CASSLKGTSRQYF.

There are a few counts of this clone. The chain recombines TRBV6-2 or TRBV6-3 with TRBJ2-7; 9 bases align to TRBD2. CDR1 is MNHEY and CDR2 is SVGEGT in the germline V gene. The CDR3 extends over 14 amino acids. Trimming at V came to 5 bases and at J to 2 bases, leaving 4 bases not matched to a gene. The DNA for the CDR3 is TGTGCCAGCAGTGCTAGCGGGAAAGCCTACGAGCAGTACTTC. It is translated as CASSASGKAYEQYF.

This clone was seen only a few times. The chain combines TRBV6-2 or TRBV6-3 with TRBJ1-5, with D hard to call. There are 17 residues in the CDR3. V gave up 5 bases and J gave up 2 bases, with 19 bases separating them. Germline V CDR1 and CDR2: MNHEY, SVGEGT. The DNA for the CDR3 is TGTGCCAGCAGTGCCCGTCGACAAGCTGGGGGCAATCAGCCCCAGCATTTT. Protein product: CASSARRQAGGNQPQHF.

Relative to its sample, this clone is medium-sized. The chain uses TRBV6-1 and TRBJ2-1; 11 bases are shared with TRBD2. Per the germline V gene, CDR1 is MNHNS and CDR2 is SASEGT. V shed 6 bases, J shed 8 bases, and the junction held 6 bases outside the gene matches. CDR3 size: 14 residues. CDR3 bases: TGTGCCAGCAGGGGAACTAGCGGGAGCCATGAGCAGTTCTTC. It yields the protein CASRGTSGSHEQFF.

This clone occurred many times. This rearrangement joins TRBV20-1 to TRBJ2-7; possibly TRBD2 for D (5 bases). The V gene lost 0 bases and the J gene lost 4 bases, with 22 bases spanning the gap. This CDR3 is 17 amino acids long. CDR1 is DFQATT, CDR2 SNEGSKA, per germline (reference sequence). CDR3 bases: TGCAGTGCTAGAGATCGGGTTCACGGAGGAAGGGCTTACGAGCAGTACTTC. This codes for CSARDRVHGGRAYEQYF.

This clone has a count of ten or more. This sequence joins TRBV18 and TRBJ2-7; 7 nucleotides align to TRBD1. After removal of 1 base from V and 6 bases from J, the junction contained 6 bases not matched to a gene. Germline lookup yields CDR1 KGHSH and CDR2 LQKENI. This CDR3 comprises 14 residues. CDR3 nucleotides: TGTGCCAGCTCACCACAGGGGGCAACCTCCGAGCAGTACTTC. The encoded protein is CASSPQGATSEQYF.

Many counts were recorded for this clone. The chain employs TRBV28 and TRBJ1-1; the D is unclear. CDR1 is MDHEN and CDR2 is SYDVKM in the germline V gene. This CDR3 contains 14 residues. V was shortened by 2 bases and J by 3 bases, with 10 bases between the two germline ends. CDR3: CASSLVGGYTEAFF. The CDR3 DNA sequence: TGTGCCAGCAGTTTAGTGGGAGGATACACTGAAGCTTTCTTT. The complete variable domain, with remaining parts taken from reference TRBV28 and TRBJ1-1, reads DVKVTQSSRYLVKRTGEKVFLECVQDMDHENMFWYRQDPGLGLRLIYFSYDVKMKEKGDIPEGYSVSREKKERFSLILESASTNQTSMYLCASSLVGGYTEAFFGQGTRLTVV.

This clone was counted between two and nine times. This chain connects TRBV6-2 or TRBV6-3 to TRBJ1-2; a weak D match, TRBD1 (5 bases). The CDR3 spans 13 residues. Germline loops: CDR1 MNHEY, CDR2 SVGEGT. The V end lost 6 bases, the J end lost 4 bases, and 12 bases lay between the germline ends. Here the CDR3 DNA reads TGTGCCAGCAGGGGGGGACTTTCCTATGGCTACACCTTC. Amino acids: CASRGGLSYGYTF.